This is a list of T cell receptor beta chains from one sample in a study of OX40 agonist ivuxolimab in advanced cancers. This table comes from immunoSEQ multiplex PCR, and its TCRdb copy is limited to in-frame clones, with some not included. This sample has some 66,000 clones; around nine tenths occur once, and the top ten carry about 0.25%. Sequenced here: CD4+ or CD8+ T cells sorted from blood, sampled in a trial of the OX40 agonist ivuxolimab. The receptors here all came from an adult with an advanced solid tumor such as melanoma, head and neck, liver or kidney cancer. The conserved cysteine and the conserved F or W are not part of the CDR3 here.

V gene: TRBV7-9; CDR3 length: 15; J gene: TRBJ2-3; CDR3 protein: ASSPSLAGASTDTQY
V gene: TRBV5-1; CDR3 length: 12; J gene: TRBJ1-1; CDR3 protein: ASSLGTSGTEAF
V gene: TRBV6-5; CDR3 length: 14; J gene: TRBJ2-7; CDR3 protein: ASSYLGQGALYEQY
V gene: TRBV5-1; CDR3 length: 12; J gene: TRBJ1-2; CDR3 protein: ASSFGQGWDGYT
V gene: TRBV11-3; CDR3 length: 14; J gene: TRBJ2-1; CDR3 protein: ASSSGLAGVSDEQF
V gene: TRBV4-1; CDR3 length: 11; J gene: TRBJ2-1; CDR3 protein: ASSLIRGNEQF
V gene: TRBV28; CDR3 length: 17; J gene: TRBJ2-1; CDR3 protein: ASTPLPEIMRALGNEQF
V gene: TRBV6-5; CDR3 length: 11; J gene: TRBJ1-2; CDR3 protein: ASRSGMGMGYT
V gene: TRBV4-2; CDR3 length: 14; J gene: TRBJ2-1; CDR3 protein: ASSQDAAGGANEQF
V gene: TRBV28; CDR3 length: 11; J gene: TRBJ1-6; CDR3 protein: ASSRQANSPLH
V gene: TRBV5-4; CDR3 length: 12; J gene: TRBJ2-5; CDR3 protein: ASSLGGWQETQY
V gene: TRBV5-8; CDR3 length: 13; J gene: TRBJ1-4; CDR3 protein: ASSLEGRGNEKLF
V gene: TRBV20-1; CDR3 length: 9; J gene: TRBJ2-5; CDR3 protein: SARRMVTQY
V gene: TRBV18; CDR3 length: 13; J gene: TRBJ2-1; CDR3 protein: ASSPRGSSYNEQF
V gene: TRBV19; CDR3 length: 12; J gene: TRBJ1-4; CDR3 protein: ASGKSGAGEKLF
V gene: TRBV28; CDR3 length: 15; J gene: TRBJ2-7; CDR3 protein: ASSFGTSGRRVREQY
V gene: TRBV29-1; CDR3 length: 11; J gene: TRBJ1-1; CDR3 protein: SVFDRRDTEAF
V gene: TRBV15; CDR3 length: 15; J gene: TRBJ2-5; CDR3 protein: ASPRRGLAPQEGTQY
V gene: TRBV21-1; CDR3 length: 15; J gene: TRBJ2-2; CDR3 protein: ASSARSAGGNTGELF
V gene: TRBV6-6; CDR3 length: 11; J gene: TRBJ1-1; CDR3 protein: ASSYVSGTEAF
V gene: TRBV5-1; CDR3 length: 12; J gene: TRBJ2-5; CDR3 protein: ASSFGQGRETQY
V gene: TRBV4-1; CDR3 length: 13; J gene: TRBJ2-7; CDR3 protein: ASSFPGTGSYEQY
V gene: TRBV5-4; CDR3 length: 13; J gene: TRBJ2-1; CDR3 protein: ASSLLGQGINEQF
V gene: TRBV4-1; CDR3 length: 14; J gene: TRBJ2-5; CDR3 protein: ASSQDSRRGGETQY
V gene: TRBV7-6; CDR3 length: 14; J gene: TRBJ2-2; CDR3 protein: ASSQGLAESTGELF
V gene: TRBV5-1; CDR3 length: 15; J gene: TRBJ2-7; CDR3 protein: ASSLAFSSGNSYEQY
V gene: TRBV27; CDR3 length: 11; J gene: TRBJ2-1; CDR3 protein: ASSPHSYNEQF
V gene: TRBV10-3; CDR3 length: 13; J gene: TRBJ2-3; CDR3 protein: AISPGTISTDTQY
V gene: TRBV25-1; CDR3 length: 13; J gene: TRBJ2-7; CDR3 protein: ASSESTYRGTEQY
V gene: TRBV18; CDR3 length: 11; J gene: TRBJ1-1; CDR3 protein: ASSPALGAEAF
V gene: TRBV6-5; CDR3 length: 12; J gene: TRBJ1-2; CDR3 protein: ASSQPSDSPGYT
V gene: TRBV6-1; CDR3 length: 12; J gene: TRBJ1-3; CDR3 protein: ASSRTGAGNTIY
V gene: TRBV5-1; CDR3 length: 16; J gene: TRBJ2-2; CDR3 protein: ASRELAGGARFGGELF
V gene: TRBV7-9; CDR3 length: 16; J gene: TRBJ1-2; CDR3 protein: ASSLGGAAVGANYGYT
V gene: TRBV2; CDR3 length: 10; J gene: TRBJ2-2; CDR3 protein: ASKGLTGELF
V gene: TRBV29-1; CDR3 length: 12; J gene: TRBJ1-1; CDR3 protein: SVHPKTGNTEAF
V gene: TRBV29-1; CDR3 length: 13; J gene: TRBJ1-4; CDR3 protein: SARTGAWTNEKLF
V gene: TRBV2; CDR3 length: 13; J gene: TRBJ2-1; CDR3 protein: ASSADRGGSNEQF
V gene: TRBV6-1; CDR3 length: 15; J gene: TRBJ2-3; CDR3 protein: ASSEWSSGISTDTQY
V gene: TRBV6-5; CDR3 length: 12; J gene: TRBJ1-5; CDR3 protein: ASSQTGLNQPQH
V gene: TRBV5-1; CDR3 length: 11; J gene: TRBJ1-1; CDR3 protein: ASSSTGVTEAF
V gene: TRBV29-1; CDR3 length: 11; J gene: TRBJ2-5; CDR3 protein: SVLREIQETQY
V gene: TRBV2; CDR3 length: 10; J gene: TRBJ2-7; CDR3 protein: AGKGQNYEQY
V gene: TRBV10-3; CDR3 length: 11; J gene: TRBJ2-3; CDR3 protein: AIQGGGTDTQY
V gene: TRBV29-1; CDR3 length: 10; J gene: TRBJ2-1; CDR3 protein: SVGRESHEQF
V gene: TRBV28; CDR3 length: 14; J gene: TRBJ2-3; CDR3 protein: ASSDASDPPTDTQY
V gene: TRBV7-9; CDR3 length: 13; J gene: TRBJ1-4; CDR3 protein: ASSAQGATNEKLF
V gene: TRBV28; CDR3 length: 13; J gene: TRBJ1-2; CDR3 protein: ATPGGAGDYYGYT
V gene: TRBV9; CDR3 length: 13; J gene: TRBJ1-4; CDR3 protein: ASSPRVGDNEKLF
V gene: TRBV25-1; CDR3 length: 12; J gene: TRBJ1-5; CDR3 protein: ASRETGEEQPQH
V gene: TRBV5-4; CDR3 length: 11; J gene: TRBJ2-3; CDR3 protein: ASSFSGEDTQY
V gene: TRBV28; CDR3 length: 15; J gene: TRBJ2-7; CDR3 protein: ASSFHPLPGSYYEQY
V gene: TRBV18; CDR3 length: 14; J gene: TRBJ1-2; CDR3 protein: ASSPLRWGTTYGYT
V gene: TRBV10-2; CDR3 length: 11; J gene: TRBJ2-5; CDR3 protein: ASRQGVQETQY
V gene: TRBV6-5; CDR3 length: 13; J gene: TRBJ2-5; CDR3 protein: ASTSGQGLQETQY
V gene: TRBV6-5; CDR3 length: 13; J gene: TRBJ2-3; CDR3 protein: ASSYTSGSVDTQY
V gene: TRBV10-3; CDR3 length: 12; J gene: TRBJ1-2; CDR3 protein: AISESRESGGYT
V gene: TRBV7-2; CDR3 length: 11; J gene: TRBJ2-7; CDR3 protein: ASSLAQSYEQY